The text below deals with one TCR beta chain. Generated by immunoSEQ multiplex PCR, the TCRdb table keeps only in-frame clones and is missing some. Counted here are roughly 34,000 clones, around 97% occurring once; the ten biggest clones make up roughly 6.2%. This sample is drawn from a study of T cells in tuberculosis. The V end lost 1 base, the J end lost 7 bases, and 10 bases lay between the germline ends. Germline assignment: CDR1 SGHVS and CDR2 FNYEAQ. This CDR3 has 13 residues. Tuberculin skin test and IGRA determined adolescents' latent tuberculosis status at entry. The source material was PBMCs. The genes are TRBV7-6 and TRBJ1-2; D not resolved. This receptor was obtained from a donor aged 10-29 years with latent tuberculosis or without tuberculosis infection. CDR3 bases: TGTGCCAGCAGCTTAGGTCAGGCGCGTGGCTACACCTTC. Residues: CASSLGQARGYTF.